These T cell receptor beta chains were read from a single sample in a study of blood T cells in healthy people across ages. Via MiXCR, TCRdb re-called the 5' RACE reads, giving one row per CDR3 protein. The sample records fewer than 900,000 distinct CDR3 sequences, approximately 43% being singletons. The specimen sequenced was blood. These receptors originate from a woman aged 55-75 years in good health. Both conserved end residues are part of each CDR3.

V: TRBV5-1
CDR3: CASSLAGGDGLAYEQYF

V: TRBV6-2/TRBV6-3
CDR3: CASSYSPSTGGHYEQYF

V: TRBV20-1
CDR3: CSASPSGGETQYF

V: TRBV11-1
CDR3: CASSLDRGVEGYTF

V: TRBV7-9
CDR3: CASSLAGLGANVLTF

V: TRBV7-9
CDR3: CASSLAVTYEQYF

V: TRBV20-1
CDR3: CSASQGQGGYTF

V: TRBV10-3
CDR3: CAIRQGAGGESDEKLFF

V: TRBV19
CDR3: CASTGLGVPTDTQYF

V: TRBV6-2/TRBV6-3
CDR3: CASSPGAWGGETQYF

V: TRBV9
CDR3: CASSPSTGPGETQYF

V: TRBV13
CDR3: CASSLATSGMGLGTDTQYF

V: TRBV10-3
CDR3: CAISGLAEHEQYF

V: TRBV2
CDR3: CAASGTDTSGANVLTF

V: TRBV29-1
CDR3: CSVSVQNTEAFF

V: TRBV28
CDR3: CASSSGTGLYGANVLTF

V: TRBV20-1
CDR3: CSASLGQVTDTQYF

V: TRBV7-8
CDR3: CASSPGTASLAQHF

V: TRBV14
CDR3: CASSQVAGGNEQFF

V: TRBV21-1
CDR3: CASSKGSVVDEQYF

V: TRBV4-2
CDR3: CASSQGPGNPPLHF

V: TRBV12-3/TRBV12-4
CDR3: CASERRGANVLTF

V: TRBV20-1
CDR3: CSAPFAGRGETQYF

V: TRBV12-3/TRBV12-4
CDR3: CASSIFTSGSYPEQFF

V: TRBV24-1
CDR3: CATSETRQGYGYTF

V: TRBV3-1
CDR3: CASSQEGPYEQYF

V: TRBV10-3
CDR3: CAISRTSGYSDNEQFF

V: TRBV29-1
CDR3: CSLGDRSGYTF

V: TRBV5-6
CDR3: CASSHRQGSGTEAFF

V: TRBV6-6
CDR3: CASSSSGGANIQYF

V: TRBV7-9
CDR3: CASSPDGVSYEQYF

V: TRBV29-1
CDR3: CSYFGGSYEQYF

V: TRBV13
CDR3: CASSLGPDNEQFF

V: TRBV9
CDR3: CDSSVGVSTGEQYF

V: TRBV20-1
CDR3: CSTYRQTSPAEAFF

V: TRBV3-1
CDR3: CASSQDNGGETQYF

V: TRBV20-1
CDR3: CSASLGSGGKETQYF

V: TRBV10-3
CDR3: CAISDLVASGGEETQYF

V: TRBV6-1
CDR3: CASSERVGTLNEQFF

V: TRBV10-3
CDR3: CAIRAGDRGAKNIQYF

V: TRBV4-2
CDR3: CASSQSVQREVGNEQFF

V: TRBV10-3
CDR3: CAISGGSLETQYF